This TCR beta chain was profiled in a study of Graves' ophthalmopathy and Graves' hyperthyroidism. For the study at large: At initial diagnosis, peripheral blood was obtained, and this preceded any treatment.

Clinical symptoms, serum thyroxine, TRAb, thyroid ultrasound and orbital computed tomography were relied on for diagnosis. Germline V gene lookup returns CDR1 MNHEY and CDR2 SMNVEV (reference sequence). There are 15 residues in the CDR3. Trimming stripped 2 bases from V and 2 bases from J, with 10 bases between. Researchers took RNA transcripts and amplified TCR beta CDR3 regions from them. An initial RT-PCR round employing HTBI primers preceded a second-round multiplex PCR. TCRdb re-derived calls from the multiplex PCR reads in MiXCR, one entry per CDR3 protein. Of about 170,000 distinct CDR3 sequences listed, over 35% are singletons. Comments on this clonotype: Its specificity is not known.

Study-wide points: Forecasting of ophthalmopathy progression by the model achieved roughly 69% sensitivity and around 77% specificity. Most thyroid clonotypes expanded beyond 0.001 frequency were also found in blood.

This receptor was taken from a woman aged 40 to 55 with Graves' ophthalmopathy. Sequenced: peripheral blood. The genes are TRBV27 and TRBJ1-5; D remains ambiguous. The CDR3 loop reads CASSLTVMGNQPQHF. CDR3 nucleotide sequence: TGTGCCAGCAGTTTAACTGTGATGGGCAATCAGCCCCAGCATTTT.